This TCR beta chain appears in the sequencing data of a study of CD8 T cells in Susac syndrome. Study background: Patients with Susac syndrome were, at the time of blood collection, therapy-naive, maintained on corticosteroids, or maintained on intravenous immunoglobulin alone. Study outcomes and limitations: None of the CD4+ T cell repertoires in Susac syndrome showed clonal expansion. The study acknowledged a relatively small number of individuals in its TCR sequencing and HLA analysis.

Reverse transcription of roughly 0.5 to 1 ug RNA used random hexamers. The CDR3 of TCR beta was amplified by immunoSEQ multiplex PCR across 54 Vbeta and 13 Jbeta. TCRdb re-called the immunoSEQ multiplex PCR reads through MiXCR, storing one row per CDR3 protein. The profile shows about 120,000 distinct CDR3 sequences, roughly 95% of them singletons. With 8 bases removed from V and 3 bases from J, the gap between germline ends came to 12 bases. The CDR3 has 13 amino acids. Germline assignment: CDR1 LNHDA and CDR2 SQIVND (reference sequence). Regarding this clonotype: What it binds is not known.

This clonotype originated in a human donor with Susac syndrome. V is TRBV19 and J is TRBJ2-3; either TRBD1 or TRBD2 may fit D (6 bases each). The sample comprised CD4+ T cells from PBMCs. The CDR3 DNA follows: TGTGCCAGTTCTCCGGGGGCAACAGATACGCAGTATTTT. It yields the protein CASSPGATDTQYF.